This T cell receptor (beta chain) appears in the sequencing data of a study of glioma-infiltrating T cells after dendritic cell vaccination. This sample's time point: after dendritic cell vaccination, including at tumor progression/relapse. Fresh-frozen tumor tissue and more than two years of survival data were available for all. The repertoire was sequenced with immunoSEQ multiplex PCR; TCRdb's copy has only in-frame clones and lacks some. The repertoire includes about 10,000 clones, about four fifths of them detected once, and 35% to 45% sits in the top ten. The CDR3 has 18 residues. Germline lookup yields CDR1 LNHDA and CDR2 SQIVND (reference sequence). V gave up 7 bases and J gave up 0 bases; unmatched junction bases: 10.

Sequencing was performed on blood, taken after dendritic cell vaccination. The V and J genes are TRBV19 and TRBJ2-1, with 12 nucleotides matching TRBD2. The TCR was taken from a human donor with glioblastoma. The CDR3 nucleotides are TGTGCCAGTACCTCGGGGACTAGCGGGCAGAGCTCCTACAATGAGCAGTTCTTC. This codes for CASTSGTSGQSSYNEQFF. The full variable domain, completed using reference TRBV19 and TRBJ2-1, is DGGITQSPKYLFRKEGQNVTLSCEQNLNHDAMYWYRQDPGQGLRLIYYSQIVNDFQKGDIAEGYSVSREKKESFPLTVTSAQKNPTAFYLCASTSGTSGQSSYNEQFFGPGTRLTVL.